The 9 T cell receptor beta chains given below trace back to one sample, sequenced in a study of identifying expanded T cells in peripheral blood. The method was immunoSEQ multiplex PCR; TCRdb's version includes in-frame clones alone and lacks a portion of them. Of about 82,000 clones listed, around 90% were seen once; the top ten hold approximately 7%. The sequenced sample was blood. The receptors were gathered from a person between 18 and 69 years old in good health.

This clone has only one observation. The V and J genes are TRBV9 and TRBJ2-1, with 7 bases matching TRBD2. Germline V gene sequence: CDR1 SGDLS, CDR2 YYNGEE. This CDR3 has 17 amino acids. The V gene end was trimmed by 4 bases and the J gene end by 2 bases; junction bases not matched to a gene: 12. The CDR3 nucleotides read TGTGCCAGCAGCCGACGAGGGAGCGGGGCCACCTACAATGAGCAGTTCTTC. As protein: CASSRRGSGATYNEQFF.

By share, this clone counts as medium-sized. The rearrangement joins TRBV4-2 to TRBJ2-5, with a tentative D call TRBD2 (5 bases). This CDR3 spans 15 amino acids. CDR1 is LGHNA and CDR2 is YNFKEQ in the germline V gene. The V end lost 0 bases, the J end lost 2 bases, and 10 bases lay between the germline ends. CDR3 sequence reads: CASSQEYGGQETQYF. The CDR3 DNA reads TGTGCCAGCAGCCAAGAGTATGGCGGGCAAGAGACCCAGTACTTC.

This clone was seen only a few times. The chain joins TRBV12-5 to TRBJ1-4; tentatively, D is TRBD1 (5 bases). CDR1 is LGHNT, CDR2 FRNRAP, per germline. This CDR3 spans 14 amino acids. Trimming shortened V by 3 bases and J by 8 bases, and 13 bases separated the two germline ends. CDR3 nucleotides: TGTGCTAGTGGTTTAGGACACGGGGACGAAAAACTGTTTTTT. Translated, it gives CASGLGHGDEKLFF.

This chain uses TRBV7-9 with TRBJ1-2; 7 bases align to TRBD1. The CDR3 has 13 amino acids. V lost 8 bases and J lost 0; bases outside the gene matches: 3. In germline, CDR1 is SEHNR, CDR2 FQNEAQ (reference sequence). The CDR3: CASQGGTNYGYTF. CDR3 nucleotide sequence: TGTGCCAGCCAAGGGGGCACTAACTATGGCTACACCTTC.

The chain uses TRBV5-1 and TRBJ2-7; D call uncertain. Germline assignment: CDR1 SGHRS and CDR2 YFSETQ. CDR3 size: 17 residues. V lost 0 bases and J 0 bases, leaving 16 bases between the germline ends. This CDR3 reads CASSLAPLAASSYEQYF. Here the CDR3 DNA reads TGCGCCAGCAGCTTGGCCCCCTTGGCAGCTAGCTCCTACGAGCAGTACTTC.

This chain uses TRBV4-2 with TRBJ2-1; 16 bases map to TRBD2. CDR3 length: 18 residues. The trim removed 3 bases at V and 4 bases at J, leaving 6 bases unmatched. The germline CDR1 and CDR2 sequences are LGHNA and YNFKEQ. The CDR3 protein is CASSQGTSGGARYNEQFF. The CDR3 DNA is TGTGCCAGCAGCCAGGGGACTAGCGGGGGGGCGCGATACAATGAGCAGTTCTTC.

This rearrangement joins TRBV9 to TRBJ2-1, with D possibly matching TRBD2 (7 bases). V lost 3 bases and J 7 bases, leaving 17 bases between the germline ends. This CDR3 region has 15 residues. Germline values: CDR1 SGDLS, CDR2 YYNGEE. The DNA for the CDR3 is TGTGCCAGCAGCGGTAGGGGGGAGGGCCCGAATGAGCAGTTCTTC. Amino acid sequence: CASSGRGEGPNEQFF.

This sequence joins TRBV30 and TRBJ1-5; D is possibly TRBD1 (5 bases). This CDR3 comprises 14 residues. V dropped 1 base and J dropped 5 bases, with 12 bases sitting between them. Looked up from germline, CDR1 is GTSNPN and CDR2 is SVGIG (reference sequence). The CDR3 nucleotides are TGTGCCTGGAGTGCCGGCAGGGATCATCAGCCCCAGCATTTT. Its protein product is CAWSAGRDHQPQHF.

The V call is TRBV10-3, the J call TRBJ2-2; tentative D call: TRBD1 (6 bases). V was pared by 4 bases and J by 1 base, with 13 bases between. CDR1 is ENHRY, CDR2 SYGVKD, per germline. This CDR3 is 16 amino acids long. CDR3 coding DNA: TGTGCCATCAGTGGTCACAGGGTCGGGAACACCGGGGAGCTGTTTTTT. Translated, it gives CAISGHRVGNTGELFF.